This entry lists 29 T cell receptor beta chains sequenced from one sample in a study of blood T cell repertoires in COVID-19. The method was immunoSEQ multiplex PCR; TCRdb's version includes in-frame clones alone and lacks a portion of them. This table holds about 240,000 clones, about 86% found once. The sample taken for sequencing was peripheral blood. These receptors were collected from a woman aged 45-65 years with COVID-19, enrolled during active disease.

The chain uses TRBV9 and TRBJ2-3, with TRBD2 identical over 8 bases. This CDR3 is built from 16 residues. V lost 2 bases, J lost 0 bases, and 5 bases stayed unmatched. Germline V gene sequence: CDR1 SGDLS, CDR2 YYNGEE. The CDR3 reads CASSVSGATSTDTQYF. CDR3 bases: TGTGCCAGCAGCGTTAGCGGGGCTACTAGCACAGATACGCAGTATTTT.

This chain joins TRBV6-4 and TRBJ1-2; 10 bases line up with TRBD1. The CDR3 runs 14 residues. V was clipped by 7 bases and J by 4 bases; unmatched bases: 6. Germline V gene data show CDR1 as MRHNA and CDR2 as SNTAGT. CDR3 sequence reads: CASTPGQGTYGYTF. The DNA of the CDR3 is TGTGCCAGCACCCCGGGACAGGGGACCTATGGCTACACCTTC.

The genes are TRBV7-8 and TRBJ1-1, with 7 bases fitting TRBD1. The CDR3 loop spans 17 amino acids. Germline V CDR1 and CDR2: SGHVS, FQNEAQ. Trimming removed 5 bases from V and 3 bases from J; junction bases left unmatched: 15. The CDR3 nucleotides read TGTGCCAGCAGCCAACTGGGACAGTCCCTGAGGGACACTGAAGCTTTCTTT. Protein product: CASSQLGQSLRDTEAFF. Using reference TRBV7-8 and TRBJ1-1 for the parts outside the CDR3, the full variable domain is GAGVSQSPRYKVAKRGQDVALRCDPISGHVSLFWYQQALGQGPEFLTYFQNEAQLDKSGLPSDRFFAERPEGSVSTLKIQRTQQEDSAVYLCASSQLGQSLRDTEAFFGQGTRLTVV.

The chain employs TRBV15 and TRBJ2-7, with a tentative D call TRBD2 (6 bases). The CDR3 extends over 14 amino acids. Trimming removed 5 bases at V and 6 bases at J, with 17 bases between. Germline V gene sequence: CDR1 LNHNV, CDR2 YYDKDF (reference sequence). DNA of the CDR3: TGTGCCACCAGCCCCGGAGGGATCAGCCTCGAGCAGTACGTC. It translates to CATSPGGISLEQYV.

The chain uses TRBV5-1 and TRBJ2-3; maybe TRBD2 (5 bases). The CDR3 spans 17 residues. V lost 3 bases, J lost 6 bases, and 23 bases lay in between. Per germline, CDR1 SGHRS and CDR2 YFSETQ. The CDR3 sequence is CASSSLFEGSLYDTQYF. The CDR3 DNA follows: TGCGCCAGCAGCTCCCTTTTTGAGGGATCCTTGTACGATACGCAGTATTTT.

The chain combines TRBV2 with TRBJ2-7, with D possibly being TRBD2 (6 bases). There are 14 residues in the CDR3. The V gene lost 7 bases and the J gene lost 4 bases, with 17 bases spanning the gap. The V gene's germline CDR1 is SNHLY and CDR2 FYNNEI. CDR3 loop: CASTGGAGKYEQYF. The CDR3 DNA follows: TGTGCCAGCACCGGAGGGGCAGGGAAGTACGAGCAGTACTTC.

The chain is built from TRBV24-1 and TRBJ2-1, with D possibly matching TRBD1 (6 bases). CDR1 and CDR2 from the germline V gene are KGHDR and SFDVKD. There are 16 residues in the CDR3. Deletions cut 3 bases from V and 1 base from J, with 12 bases between. The CDR3 spells CATSDNDRKSYNEQFF. CDR3 bases: TGTGCCACCAGTGATAACGACAGGAAATCCTACAATGAGCAGTTCTTC.

V usage is TRBV28 and J usage is TRBJ1-2; D may be TRBD1 (5 bases). The germline gives CDR1 MDHEN, CDR2 SYDVKM. The V end was cut by 3 bases, the J end by 0 bases, with 14 bases between. CDR3 length: 16 amino acids. The CDR3 here is CASSLGGKRANYGYTF. As DNA, the CDR3 is TGTGCCAGCAGTTTGGGGGGAAAGCGTGCTAACTATGGCTACACCTTC.

The chain combines TRBV6-5 with TRBJ1-1; no clear D. V lost 2 bases and J 2 bases, leaving 6 bases between the germline ends. This CDR3 is built from 13 residues. Germline CDR1 reads MNHEY; CDR2 reads SVGAGI. Here the CDR3 DNA reads TGTGCCAGCAGTTACACAGCTAACACTGAAGCTTTCTTT. This encodes CASSYTANTEAFF.

The J gene is TRBJ2-3, the V gene TRBV14; 9 bases are shared with TRBD2. The junction had 11 bases not matched to a gene; V was cut back by 0 bases and J by 4 bases. The V gene's germline CDR1 is SGHDN and CDR2 FVKESK. This CDR3 comprises 18 residues. The CDR3 DNA follows: TGTGCCAGCAGCCAAGATCGGGTGGCGGGGGGGCCCCCAGATACGCAGTATTTT. Encoded protein: CASSQDRVAGGPPDTQYF.

The genes are TRBV6-5 and TRBJ2-3, with TRBD1 matching over 8 bases. The germline V gene encodes CDR1 MNHEY and CDR2 SVGAGI. The trim removed 2 bases at V and 1 base at J, leaving 5 bases unmatched. The CDR3 totals 16 residues. The CDR3 DNA reads as TGTGCCAGCAGTTACGGGACAGGTCCTGGCACAGATACGCAGTATTTT. Encoded protein: CASSYGTGPGTDTQYF.

The chain employs TRBV5-4 and TRBJ2-3; TRBD2 matches at 12 bases. The length of the CDR3 is 14 residues. CDR1 is SGHNT and CDR2 is YYREEE in the germline V gene (reference sequence). After removal of 0 bases from V and 9 bases from J, the junction contained 2 bases not matched to a gene. In DNA form, the CDR3 reads TGTGCCAGCAGCTTGGGGACTAGCGGGGAGACGCAGTATTTT. Translating gives CASSLGTSGETQYF.

The V call is TRBV2, the J call TRBJ1-1; no definite D call. Germline assignment: CDR1 SNHLY and CDR2 FYNNEI. V lost 6 bases, J lost 7 bases, and 18 bases lay in between. This CDR3 contains 14 residues. This CDR3 reads CASSVGGSPIEAFF. The CDR3 region has the DNA TGTGCCAGCAGCGTAGGCGGCAGTCCAATTGAAGCTTTCTTT.

The chain joins TRBV27 to TRBJ1-4; 10 bases align to TRBD1. The trim removed 5 bases at V and 8 bases at J, leaving 8 bases unmatched. This CDR3 comprises 15 residues. Germline values: CDR1 MNHEY, CDR2 SMNVEV (reference sequence). CDR3 loop: CASSPGDRGGEKLFF. CDR3 DNA: TGTGCCAGCAGTCCCGGGGACAGGGGCGGAGAAAAACTGTTTTTT.

The chain couples TRBV7-9 to TRBJ2-3; possibly TRBD2 for D (5 bases). V was cut by 2 bases and J by 0 bases, with 6 bases left in between. This CDR3 has 14 residues. Germline-derived CDR1 and CDR2 are SEHNR and FQNEAQ (reference sequence). Here the CDR3 DNA reads TGTGCCAGCAGCTTAACGGGGAGCACAGATACGCAGTATTTT. Translation gives CASSLTGSTDTQYF.

This chain's CDR3 is CASSGDRTYEQYV. The CDR3 nucleotides are TGTGCCAGCAGTGGGGACAGGACCTACGAGCAGTACGTC. The chain recombines TRBV2 with TRBJ2-7; TRBD1 matches at 8 bases. V shed 4 bases and J 2 bases; nucleotides not matched to a gene: 1. CDR1 is SNHLY and CDR2 is FYNNEI in the germline V gene. The CDR3 runs 13 residues.

The genes are TRBV30 and TRBJ1-2; possible D gene TRBD1, 6 bases. The CDR3 totals 13 residues. V was pared by 3 bases and J by 6 bases, with 14 bases between. Germline V gene data show CDR1 as GTSNPN and CDR2 as SVGIG (reference sequence). CDR3 sequence reads: CAWRAQAGDGYTF. In nucleotides, the CDR3 is TGTGCCTGGAGAGCCCAGGCAGGGGATGGCTACACCTTC.

The chain combines TRBV14 with TRBJ2-2, with D possibly TRBD1 on 5 matching bases. V dropped 0 bases and J dropped 6 bases, with 11 bases sitting between them. The germline CDR1 and CDR2 sequences are SGHDN and FVKESK. The CDR3 is 15 amino acids. DNA of the CDR3: TGTGCCAGCAGCCAAGAAGCAGGGATCGCCGGGGAGCTGTTTTTT. Its translation: CASSQEAGIAGELFF.

The rearrangement links TRBV6-6 to TRBJ2-1, with D possibly being TRBD1 (5 bases). Germline lookup yields CDR1 MNHNY and CDR2 SVGAGI (reference sequence). The length of the CDR3 is 13 residues. The V gene lost 6 bases and the J gene lost 8 bases, with 14 bases spanning the gap. The CDR3 spells CASSYSRVHEQFF. CDR3 nucleotides: TGTGCCAGCAGCTACAGCAGGGTTCATGAGCAGTTCTTC.

The chain is built from TRBV29-1 and TRBJ1-1; TRBD1 aligns across 9 bases. The trim removed 6 bases at V and 1 base at J, leaving 3 bases unmatched. The CDR3 is made up of 13 amino acids. Germline-derived CDR1 and CDR2 are SQVTM and ANQGSEA. The CDR3 DNA reads as TGCAGCGTGAACAGGGGGCGGAACACTGAAGCTTTCTTT. This gives the protein CSVNRGRNTEAFF. Full variable domain (rest looked up from reference TRBV29-1 and TRBJ1-1): SAVISQKPSRDICQRGTSLTIQCQVDSQVTMMFWYRQQPGQSLTLIATANQGSEATYESGFVIDKFPISRPNLTFSTLTVSNMSPEDSSIYLCSVNRGRNTEAFFGQGTRLTVV.

This clone was detected once. In the same sample, other DNA sequences code for this CDR3. V and J are TRBV19 and TRBJ1-1; D gene ambiguous. V gave up 5 bases and J gave up 1 base, with 8 bases separating them. CDR1 is LNHDA, CDR2 SQIVND, per germline (reference sequence). The CDR3 length is 13 residues. Here the CDR3 DNA reads TGTGCCAGTAGTCCCACACGGAACACTGAAGCTTTCTTT. Protein product: CASSPTRNTEAFF. Variable domain in full (rest from reference TRBV19 and TRBJ1-1): DGGITQSPKYLFRKEGQNVTLSCEQNLNHDAMYWYRQDPGQGLRLIYYSQIVNDFQKGDIAEGYSVSREKKESFPLTVTSAQKNPTAFYLCASSPTRNTEAFFGQGTRLTVV.

The genes are TRBV28 and TRBJ1-1; no firm D call. Per germline, CDR1 MDHEN and CDR2 SYDVKM. V was cut by 6 bases and J by 3 bases, with 11 bases left in between. The CDR3 length is 13 residues. The CDR3 DNA sequence: TGTGCCAGCAGCCTGAGAGGGTACACTGAAGCTTTCTTT. Translating it yields CASSLRGYTEAFF.

The rearrangement links TRBV9 to TRBJ1-2, with D possibly TRBD1 on 5 matching bases. Trimming took off 3 bases at V and 3 bases at J, with 9 bases between the two ends. Germline lookup yields CDR1 SGDLS and CDR2 YYNGEE. The CDR3 is 13 amino acids. The DNA of the CDR3 is TGTGCCAGCAGCGCTGGGGGGTACTATGGCTACACCTTC. This translates into CASSAGGYYGYTF.

The chain employs TRBV10-2 and TRBJ2-1, with 10 bases identical to TRBD2. V trimming: 1 base; J trimming: 5 bases; junction bases outside the gene matches: 8. The V gene's germline CDR1 is WSHSY and CDR2 SAAADI. CDR3 length: 17 residues. The CDR3: CASSELTPGLANNEQFF. CDR3 DNA: TGCGCCAGCAGTGAGTTAACTCCGGGACTAGCGAACAATGAGCAGTTCTTC.

The chain joins TRBV27 to TRBJ1-4; maybe TRBD1 (6 bases). With 0 bases removed from V and 3 bases from J, the gap between germline ends came to 8 bases. CDR3 size: 15 residues. CDR1 is MNHEY, CDR2 SMNVEV, per germline (reference sequence). CDR3 nucleotides: TGTGCCAGCAGTTTATCGACAGGCCCTAATGAAAAACTGTTTTTT. This codes for CASSLSTGPNEKLFF. Combining the CDR3 with reference TRBV27 and TRBJ1-4 gives the whole variable domain EAQVTQNPRYLITVTGKKLTVTCSQNMNHEYMSWYRQDPGLGLRQIYYSMNVEVTDKGDVPEGYKVSRKEKRNFPLILESPSPNQTSLYFCASSLSTGPNEKLFFGSGTQLSVL.

V usage is TRBV6-2 or TRBV6-3 and J usage is TRBJ1-5; D is perhaps TRBD1 (5 bases). The germline V gene has CDR1 MNHEY and CDR2 SVGEGT. This CDR3 has 12 residues. V was clipped by 2 bases and J by 11 bases, with 10 bases between them. The chain's CDR3 is CASSYTRGTQHF. CDR3 in DNA: TGTGCCAGCAGTTACACCCGGGGGACCCAGCATTTT.

The chain employs TRBV3-1 (or the pseudogene TRBV3-2) and TRBJ1-4; weak D call: TRBD1 (6 bases). The CDR3 extends over 16 amino acids. CDR1 and CDR2 from the germline V gene are LGHDT and YNNKEL (reference sequence). Trimming removed 4 bases from V and 7 bases from J, with 19 bases in between. The CDR3 DNA reads as TGTGCCAGCAGCCTCGCCCGGACAGCGAGGGGTGAAAAACTGTTTTTT. It translates to CASSLARTARGEKLFF.

The J gene is TRBJ1-1, the V gene TRBV7-2; tentative D call: TRBD1 (5 bases). The V end lost 2 bases, the J end lost 2 bases, and 18 bases lay between the germline ends. The CDR3 runs 17 residues. Per the germline V gene, CDR1 is SGHTA and CDR2 is FQGNSA. The CDR3 protein is CASSLMGGPTLNTEAFF. In nucleotides, the CDR3 is TGTGCCAGCAGCTTAATGGGGGGACCCACCCTTAACACTGAAGCTTTCTTT.

The chain has TRBV19 and TRBJ2-7; tentative D call: TRBD1 (5 bases). Germline lookup yields CDR1 LNHDA and CDR2 SQIVND (reference sequence). Trimming cost V 2 bases and J 2 bases, with 10 bases left between them. The CDR3 extends over 14 amino acids. The CDR3 DNA sequence: TGTGCCAGTAGTATATCGCAGGGAACCTACGAGCAGTACTTC. As protein: CASSISQGTYEQYF.